These 10 T cell receptor beta chains were sequenced from one sample in a study of CD8+CD57+ T cells in acquired aplastic anemia. The sequenced patients had an expansion of CD8+CD57+ cells seen by flow cytometry. For CDR3 and TCR beta VDJ profiling, genomic DNA was the template used. TCRdb fed the reads into MiXCR, producing one record per CDR3 protein. The repertoire holds 150,000 or so distinct CDR3 sequences, with 47% as singletons. Sequenced: sorted CD4+, CD8+, or CD8+CD57+ T cells (not recorded which) from PBMCs. All receptors come from a human donor with aplastic anemia.

The chain carries TRBV7-9 and TRBJ1-1; D is unclear. Looked up from germline, CDR1 is SEHNR and CDR2 is FQNEAQ (reference sequence). CDR3 length equals 13 residues. The V end lost 7 bases, the J end lost 7 bases, and 16 bases lay between the germline ends. The CDR3 sequence: CASTPSIAGEAFF. CDR3 sequence (DNA): TGTGCCAGCACCCCGTCGATAGCCGGTGAAGCTTTCTTT.

V gene TRBV2 combines with J gene TRBJ2-7; D gene uncertain. The CDR3 length is 13 residues. The germline V and J ends were trimmed by 7 bases and 6 bases, with 16 bases remaining between them. The V gene's germline CDR1 is SNHLY and CDR2 FYNNEI. CDR3 nucleotides: TGTGCCAGCACCAAAATGGCGCTTGGCGAGCAGTACTTC. This translates into CASTKMALGEQYF.

The V gene is TRBV19, the J gene TRBJ1-1; possible D gene TRBD1, 5 bases. The CDR3 has 14 residues. Germline assignment: CDR1 LNHDA and CDR2 SQIVND (reference sequence). The V and J ends lost 4 bases and 0 bases respectively, with 9 bases between them. CDR3 residues: CASSTATVNTEAFF. In nucleotides, the CDR3 is TGTGCCAGTAGTACAGCGACAGTGAACACTGAAGCTTTCTTT. The full variable domain, with the rest looked up from reference TRBV19 and TRBJ1-1, is DGGITQSPKYLFRKEGQNVTLSCEQNLNHDAMYWYRQDPGQGLRLIYYSQIVNDFQKGDIAEGYSVSREKKESFPLTVTSAQKNPTAFYLCASSTATVNTEAFFGQGTRLTVV.

This clonotype has a count of ten or more. The gene calls are TRBV29-1 and TRBJ1-4; 9 nucleotides align to TRBD1. J gave up 8 bases and V 4 bases, and 5 bases lay outside the gene matches. This CDR3 is 13 amino acids long. Germline V gene lookup returns CDR1 SQVTM and CDR2 ANQGSEA. The CDR3 here is CSVGRQGGEKLFF. The CDR3 DNA follows: TGCAGCGTTGGAAGACAGGGGGGAGAAAAACTGTTTTTT.

This clonotype was detected ten times or more. The chain joins TRBV7-8 to TRBJ2-1, with no clear D. Trimming left V 1 base short and J 9 bases short, with 7 bases between. The CDR3 spans 12 residues. Germline-derived CDR1 and CDR2 are SGHVS and FQNEAQ. CDR3 in DNA: TGTGCCAGCAGCTTAGTCCCCCGTGAGCAGTTCTTC. Its protein is CASSLVPREQFF. Variable domain in full (rest from reference TRBV7-8 and TRBJ2-1): GAGVSQSPRYKVAKRGQDVALRCDPISGHVSLFWYQQALGQGPEFLTYFQNEAQLDKSGLPSDRFFAERPEGSVSTLKIQRTQQEDSAVYLCASSLVPREQFFGPGTRLTVL.

The chain uses TRBV7-2 and TRBJ1-3; a possible D gene is TRBD1 (6 bases). V lost 6 bases, J lost 2 bases, and 11 bases lay in between. Germline V gene lookup returns CDR1 SGHTA and CDR2 FQGNSA. CDR3 size: 14 residues. The DNA for the CDR3 is TGTGCCAGCAGTTATACAGGGACTGGAAACACCATATATTTT. It encodes CASSYTGTGNTIYF.

This clonotype was counted many times. The chain employs TRBV7-9 and TRBJ1-1; D remains ambiguous. V gave up 1 base and J gave up 1 base, with 7 bases separating them. This CDR3 spans 14 amino acids. The germline gives CDR1 SEHNR, CDR2 FQNEAQ (reference sequence). CDR3 sequence (DNA): TGTGCCAGCAGCTTAGGTCAGGAGAACACTGAAGCTTTCTTT. Translated, it gives CASSLGQENTEAFF.

Details on this clonotype: A clone one base away is much larger, so this may be a read error. The chain is built from TRBV7-2 and TRBJ1-2; D unresolved. Trimming left V 5 bases short and J 0 bases short, with 7 bases between. The germline CDR1 and CDR2 sequences are SGHTA and FQGNSA. This CDR3 has 13 amino acids. CDR3 loop: CASSLSTNYGYTF. The CDR3 DNA is TGTGCCAGCAGCCTCAGCACTAACTATGGCTACACCTTC. Combining the CDR3 with reference TRBV7-2 and TRBJ1-2 gives the whole variable domain GAGVSQSPSNKVTEKGKDVELRCDPISGHTALYWYRQSLGQGLEFLIYFQGNSAPDKSGLPSDRFSAERTGGSVSTLTIQRTQQEDSAVYLCASSLSTNYGYTFGSGTRLTVV.

The rearrangement links TRBV29-1 to TRBJ1-1, with a tentative D call TRBD1 (6 bases). V lost 1 base, J lost 1 base, and 10 bases lay in between. Germline V gene sequence: CDR1 SQVTM, CDR2 ANQGSEA. This CDR3 comprises 14 residues. Here the CDR3 DNA reads TGCAGCGTTGAAGGGACAGCCCCGAACACTGAAGCTTTCTTT. It codes for CSVEGTAPNTEAFF.

Ten or more counts support this clonotype. This chain links TRBV5-1 with TRBJ2-5; TRBD2 agrees at 7 bases. The CDR3 length is 14 residues. Germline-derived CDR1 and CDR2 are SGHRS and YFSETQ. Trimming cost V 3 bases and J 2 bases; bases outside gene matches: 4. The CDR3 sequence is CASSSIAGQETQYF. Written as DNA, the CDR3 is TGCGCCAGCAGCTCCATAGCGGGTCAAGAGACCCAGTACTTC.